The 17 T cell receptor beta chains below come from one sample, sequenced in a study of T cell responses to AZD1222 COVID-19 vaccine. The protocol was immunoSEQ multiplex PCR, while the TCRdb copy is restricted to in-frame clones and leaves out a portion. The sample records more than 85,000 clones, 90% to 95% being singletons. The sample was peripheral blood, taken on day 0 of AZD1222 vaccination. The receptors come from an adult in good health.

V usage is TRBV18 and J usage is TRBJ1-5; D is undetermined. In germline, CDR1 is KGHSH, CDR2 LQKENI. The CDR3 spans 15 residues. Trimming stripped 2 bases from V and 2 bases from J, with 10 bases between. CDR3 region: CASSPEAFGNQPQHF. CDR3 coding DNA: TGTGCCAGCTCACCAGAGGCATTCGGCAATCAGCCCCAGCATTTT.

V and J are TRBV5-4 and TRBJ1-3; D unclear. Germline V gene sequence: CDR1 SGHNT, CDR2 YYREEE (reference sequence). CDR3 length: 13 amino acids. The germline V and J ends were trimmed by 2 bases and 8 bases, with 11 bases remaining between them. The CDR3 region is CASSLKGADTIYF. As DNA, the CDR3 is TGTGCCAGCAGCTTAAAGGGAGCGGACACCATATATTTT.

The V gene is TRBV7-2, the J gene TRBJ2-1, with 14 bases lining up with TRBD2. V gave up 5 bases and J gave up 6 bases; unmatched junction bases: 6. CDR1 and CDR2 from the germline V gene are SGHTA and FQGNSA. This CDR3 region has 16 residues. The CDR3 loop reads CASSATGTSGGNEQFF. CDR3 DNA: TGTGCCAGCAGCGCGACCGGGACTAGCGGGGGCAATGAGCAGTTCTTC.

V and J are TRBV20-1 and TRBJ1-1; D ambiguous. The CDR3 has 11 amino acids. V was cut by 5 bases and J by 5 bases, with 9 bases left in between. The germline gives CDR1 DFQATT, CDR2 SNEGSKA (reference sequence). The CDR3 protein is CSARGETEAFF. As DNA, the CDR3 is TGCAGTGCTCGTGGGGAAACTGAAGCTTTCTTT.

CDR3 in DNA: TGCGCCAGCAGCTTGAACGGGGGCTCGGGCACTGAAGCTTTCTTT. The encoded protein is CASSLNGGSGTEAFF. V gene TRBV5-1 combines with J gene TRBJ1-1; the D gene is possibly TRBD1 (6 bases). Trimming pared 1 base from V and 4 bases from J, leaving 14 bases between. This CDR3 contains 15 residues. CDR1 SGHRS and CDR2 YFSETQ come from the germline V gene.

The genes are TRBV4-3 and TRBJ1-6; no clear D gene. CDR1 and CDR2 (germline): LGHNA, YSLEER. V dropped 1 base and J dropped 4 bases, with 11 bases sitting between them. CDR3 length: 16 amino acids. The CDR3 DNA follows: TGCGCCAGCAGCCAAGGGGGAACAGCTTATAATTCACCCCTCCACTTT. Its translation: CASSQGGTAYNSPLHF.

J is TRBJ2-1 and V is TRBV2; 10 positions match TRBD2. The germline gives CDR1 SNHLY, CDR2 FYNNEI. V lost 4 bases and J lost 8; bases outside the gene matches: 8. The CDR3 has 15 residues. Here the CDR3 DNA reads TGTGCCAGCAGTGCCTCAGCGGGAGGGCCAGATGAGCAGTTCTTC. Amino acid sequence: CASSASAGGPDEQFF.

The chain carries TRBV7-9 and TRBJ1-2; unclear D gene. Per germline, CDR1 SEHNR and CDR2 FQNEAQ (reference sequence). The ends were cut back, 5 bases at V and 8 bases at J, with 18 bases in the middle. The CDR3 sequence is 14 residues long. CDR3 sequence (DNA): TGTGCCAGCAGCCCGACGGACCGGGGAGAGGGCTACACCTTC. It codes for CASSPTDRGEGYTF.

The chain carries TRBV19 and TRBJ2-1; the D is unclear. Trimming cost V 7 bases and J 4 bases, with 5 bases left between them. The CDR3 runs to 11 residues. CDR1 and CDR2 from the germline V gene are LNHDA and SQIVND (reference sequence). CDR3 DNA: TGTGCCAGTAATGGGTACAATGAGCAGTTCTTC. Translated: CASNGYNEQFF.

CDR3 in amino acids: CASRYGLAGTGELFF. The CDR3 nucleotides are TGTGCCAGCAGATACGGACTAGCGGGAACCGGGGAGCTGTTTTTT. The rearrangement uses TRBV7-2 and TRBJ2-2; 12 nucleotides align to TRBD2. Germline V gene data show CDR1 as SGHTA and CDR2 as FQGNSA. The CDR3 has 15 amino acids. V trimming: 6 bases; J trimming: 5 bases; junction bases outside the gene matches: 4.

This chain joins TRBV4-2 and TRBJ2-2, with 12 bases that match TRBD2. Germline CDR1 reads LGHNA; CDR2 reads YNFKEQ. Trimming at V came to 0 bases and at J to 4 bases, leaving 3 bases not matched to a gene. The CDR3 length is 17 residues. Written as DNA, the CDR3 is TGTGCCAGCAGCCAAGATCTAGCGGGGGGGTCCACCGGGGAGCTGTTTTTT. This codes for CASSQDLAGGSTGELFF.

The chain joins TRBV19 to TRBJ2-7; D is ambiguous. The CDR3 covers 14 residues. Trimming removed 2 bases at V and 2 bases at J, with 10 bases between. The V gene's germline CDR1 is LNHDA and CDR2 SQIVND (reference sequence). The CDR3 loop is CASSISSRTYEQYF. CDR3 coding DNA: TGTGCCAGTAGTATATCAAGCAGGACCTACGAGCAGTACTTC. Looking up the rest from reference TRBV19 and TRBJ2-7 gives the full variable domain: DGGITQSPKYLFRKEGQNVTLSCEQNLNHDAMYWYRQDPGQGLRLIYYSQIVNDFQKGDIAEGYSVSREKKESFPLTVTSAQKNPTAFYLCASSISSRTYEQYFGPGTRLTVT.

The V call is TRBV12-3 or TRBV12-4, the J call TRBJ2-7; 7 bases are shared with TRBD1. The CDR3 spans 13 residues. J was trimmed by 6 bases and V by 6 bases; bases with no gene match: 8. DNA for the CDR3: TGTGCCAGCAGACTTACAGGGGAGTCCGAGCAGTACTTC. Translating gives CASRLTGESEQYF.

The chain uses TRBV3-1 (or the pseudogene TRBV3-2) and TRBJ1-3; tentatively, D is TRBD1 (5 bases). Looked up from germline, CDR1 is LGHDT and CDR2 is YNNKEL (reference sequence). The CDR3 sequence is 17 residues long. Trimming shortened V by 4 bases and J by 0 bases, and 16 bases separated the two germline ends. CDR3 bases: TGTGCCAGCAGCCCAGGGACGGCTCCCTTCTCTGGAAACACCATATATTTT. This gives the protein CASSPGTAPFSGNTIYF.

The CDR3 DNA follows: TGTGCCAGCAGTTATATGGGGATCAGTTCACCCCTCCACTTT. Its translation is CASSYMGISSPLHF. The chain carries TRBV27 and TRBJ1-6; D is undetermined. Trimming removed 4 bases from V and 9 bases from J, with 13 bases in between. The CDR3 is made up of 14 amino acids. Looked up from germline, CDR1 is MNHEY and CDR2 is SMNVEV (reference sequence).

The chain is built from TRBV18 and TRBJ1-1, with 7 nucleotides matching TRBD1. The J segment lost 4 bases and the V segment lost 6 bases, leaving 8 bases of the junction unmatched. In germline, CDR1 is KGHSH, CDR2 LQKENI. The CDR3 is made up of 14 amino acids. The CDR3 DNA reads as TGTGCCAGCTCCCCTACCGGGACAGCCACTGAAGCTTTCTTT. Its translation is CASSPTGTATEAFF.

The chain links TRBV7-2 to TRBJ2-7, with D unresolved. The CDR3 consists of 12 residues. Germline assignment: CDR1 SGHTA and CDR2 FQGNSA. V was pared by 7 bases and J by 3 bases, with 10 bases between. CDR3 protein: CASTSGGYEQYF. CDR3 DNA: TGTGCCAGCACTTCCGGCGGCTACGAGCAGTACTTC.